This T cell receptor (beta chain) is from a study of beta chain features in type 1 diabetes (dated by TCRdb to the late 2010s). As for the study more broadly: Mean age, gender distribution, total cell number and subset yield were not different between patients and healthy donors. A total of 90 million to 130 million sorted cells were examined across all samples, and a strong correlation was observed between cell number per subset and RNA yield. In the study, TCRB repertoires of sorted circulating CD4+ T cell subsets from recently diagnosed type 1 diabetes patients were compared with those of matched healthy donors. Regulatory and stem cell-like memory subsets were obtained from only 8 patients and roughly eight healthy donors, while naive and central memory subsets were obtained from all 30 or so donors.

The High Capacity cDNA Reverse Transcription Kit was used to reverse transcribe all of the isolated RNA, meaning that expressed TCRB transcripts were what got sequenced. Naive, central memory and regulatory T cell samples underwent deep immunoSEQ sequencing, averaging around 3.7 million total reads per sample. Sorted cells were lysed in RLT buffer, and RNA was extracted using DNase-treated RNeasy Micro or Mini kits according to cell number. Each cell subset was processed on its own to prevent cross-contamination, while patient and healthy donor samples were processed together. The immunoSEQ multiplex PCR was used to amplify TCRB sequences from cDNA, yielding 87-bp fragments that span the CDR3 region. The amplicons were sequenced using the Illumina HiSeq platform. The study's processing was this. PCR bias was computationally corrected using synthetic template baselines, reads within Hamming distance 2 were collapsed, and singletons that could not be merged were discarded. Reads were aligned against IMGT so that V, D and J genes, CDR3 length and insertions or deletions at six rearrangement sites could be assigned. Within each subset, clonotype counts were normalized to sorted cell number, after which true diversity and Gini coefficients were computed with the tcR R package. The overlap coefficient, calculated on TCRB nucleotide sequences, was used to measure repertoire sharing. Imported from immuneACCESS, the table was reduced by TCRdb to in-frame sequences with V and J called. These copies leave out some clones; in studies compared against another copy, an unresolved V gene accounts for under half, and the cause of the remainder is not known. The DNA gave D and trimming, while V, J and clone size come from that table. In all, the sample holds 93,000 or so clones, and over 25% of those were seen once. The ten largest make up 0.53% of the sample.

About this clone itself: Its antigen specificity is not known. No qualities accompany the bases; no much larger clone lies one base away.

What the research found in general, with its limitations: Fewer insertions and more nucleotide deletions at VDJ recombination sites were observed in patients with type 1 diabetes, implying thymic rearrangement abnormalities. PCR may preferentially amplify shorter templates, but because patient and control samples were amplified and corrected together, any resulting skew would affect both groups equally. Because the HLA sub-analyses included only small numbers of individuals, any influence of HLA type on TCRB rearrangement was left unresolved. Because cDNA rather than genomic DNA was sequenced, highly expressing activated cells could have been over-represented, although no difference in activation and CD3 levels was found between groups. Naive, central memory and regulatory TCRB repertoires appeared to be more similar among patients than among healthy donors. Type 1 diabetes patients showed a moderate but significant shortening of TCRB CDR3 length in all four CD4+ subsets.

V loses 2 bases, J loses 0 bases, and the germline ends lie 8 bases apart. CDR1 and CDR2, looked up from the germline V gene (reference sequence), are GTSNPN and SVGIG. Including the terminal cysteine and phenylalanine, the CDR3 comprises 14 residues. The entry retains the CDR3 DNA only, 42 bases that are in frame from base 1. From each donor, a single peripheral blood sample of approximately 120 mL on average was drawn into heparinised tubes. Using a panel that included CD45RO, CCR7, CD25, CD127, CD95 and CD27, naive, central memory, regulatory and stem cell-like memory CD4+ T cells were sorted on a BD FACSAria II. Purity was above 98% for every sorted population. Right away, PBMCs were isolated by Lymphoprep density gradient centrifugation and were stained directly, with no culture step. So that batch effects would be minimized, each experiment stained and sorted samples in pairs, pairing one healthy donor with one patient.

This receptor was taken from a woman between 18 and 29 years old with type 1 diabetes. The sequenced sample was central memory CD4+ T cells from blood. The chain links TRBV30 with TRBJ1-3; no D gene can be assigned with confidence. The CDR3 region: CAWSSGSSGNTIYF. The nucleotide sequence reads as follows: TGTGCCTGGAGTAGCGGGAGCTCTGGAAACACCATATATTTT.